The next 24 T cell receptor beta chains were all read from a single sample in a study of T cell responses to AZD1222 COVID-19 vaccine. Data came from immunoSEQ multiplex PCR; TCRdb stores just in-frame clones and leaves some out. The table records 55,000 to 75,000 clones, approximately 91% of them present only once. This specimen was peripheral blood, taken on day 0 of AZD1222 vaccination. The source of these receptors is an adult in good health.

This chain links TRBV4-2 with TRBJ2-3, with 8 bases matching TRBD2. Germline V gene lookup returns CDR1 LGHNA and CDR2 YNFKEQ. Trimming cost V 2 bases and J 0 bases; bases outside gene matches: 7. The CDR3 runs 17 residues. The CDR3 here is CASSQSLAVSSTDTQYF. In DNA, the CDR3 is TGTGCCAGCAGCCAATCACTAGCGGTTTCTAGCACAGATACGCAGTATTTT.

The table lists this clone with a few counts. The V gene is TRBV4-1, the J gene TRBJ2-4; perhaps TRBD1 as D (6 bases). Germline CDR1 is MGHRA and CDR2 is YSYEKL. The CDR3 runs to 16 residues. The V end lost 0 bases, the J end lost 5 bases, and 14 bases lay between the germline ends. The CDR3 sequence: CASSQDPQRTENIQYF. The CDR3 coding sequence is TGCGCCAGCAGCCAAGATCCCCAGAGGACAGAAAACATTCAGTACTTC.

This clone was observed a few times. J is TRBJ1-2 and V is TRBV3-1 (or the pseudogene TRBV3-2), with a possible D match to TRBD1 (5 bases). The V gene lost 1 base and the J gene lost 4 bases, with 7 bases spanning the gap. The length of the CDR3 is 13 residues. Per the germline V gene, CDR1 is LGHDT and CDR2 is YNNKEL (reference sequence). CDR3 region: CASSQGRVYGYTF. In DNA form, the CDR3 reads TGTGCCAGCAGCCAAGGCAGGGTCTATGGCTACACCTTC.

CDR3 nucleotides: TGTGCCAGCAGCTCCCGGGGGGGTTCACCCCTCCACTTT. Amino acids: CASSSRGGSPLHF. V usage is TRBV7-8 and J usage is TRBJ1-6, with D possibly TRBD1 on 5 matching bases. This CDR3 is 13 amino acids long. The V gene lost 4 bases and the J gene lost 9 bases, with 10 bases spanning the gap. Germline V gene sequence: CDR1 SGHVS, CDR2 FQNEAQ.

About this clone itself: A junction boundary mismatches the germline segment, possibly from a read error. This chain connects TRBV7-7 to TRBJ2-7; the D is unclear. Germline V gives CDR1 SSHAT, CDR2 FNYEAQ (reference sequence). The CDR3 is made up of 13 amino acids. In nucleotides, the CDR3 is TGTGCTAGCAGCTTAAGAACAGATTACGAGCAGTACTTC. Its translation: CASSLRTDYEQYF. Drawing the rest from reference TRBV7-7 and TRBJ2-7, the complete variable domain is GAGVSQSPRYKVTKRGQDVTLRCDPISSHATLYWYQQALGQGPEFLTYFNYEAQPDKSGLPSDRFSAERPEGSISTLTIQRTEQRDSAMYRCASSLRTDYEQYFGPGTRLTVT.

The chain links TRBV7-9 to TRBJ1-3; no firm D call. The V end lost 1 base, the J end lost 0 bases, and 4 bases lay between the germline ends. In germline, CDR1 is SEHNR, CDR2 FQNEAQ (reference sequence). This CDR3 has 14 amino acids. The CDR3 nucleotides read TGTGCCAGCAGCTTAGTACTCTCTGGAAACACCATATATTTT. Protein: CASSLVLSGNTIYF.

This clone was seen ten or more times. The rearrangement links TRBV7-9 to TRBJ1-1, with D perhaps matching TRBD1 (6 bases). V was shortened by 9 bases and J by 5 bases, with 13 bases between the two germline ends. Germline assignment: CDR1 SEHNR and CDR2 FQNEAQ (reference sequence). CDR3 size: 12 residues. DNA of the CDR3: TGTGCCAGTAAGACAGGTGGAACTGAAGCTTTCTTT. This gives the protein CASKTGGTEAFF.

The chain employs TRBV2 and TRBJ1-2; TRBD1 matches 8 bases. Germline V gene data show CDR1 as SNHLY and CDR2 as FYNNEI. Unmatched junction bases numbered 1, after V lost 5 bases and J lost 8 bases. The CDR3 contains 11 residues. As DNA, the CDR3 is TGTGCCAGCAGTACAGGGGGGGGCTACACCTTC. It codes for CASSTGGGYTF.

The chain joins TRBV2 to TRBJ2-1; D perhaps matches TRBD1 (6 bases). The length of the CDR3 is 12 residues. Deletions cut 4 bases from V and 10 bases from J, with 11 bases between. Per germline, CDR1 SNHLY and CDR2 FYNNEI. The CDR3 DNA is TGTGCCAGCAGTGGACTGGACAGAGAGCAGTTCTTC. Protein sequence: CASSGLDREQFF.

J is TRBJ2-2 and V is TRBV5-6, with D unclear. The length of the CDR3 is 15 residues. V lost 0 bases and J 6 bases, leaving 12 bases between the germline ends. Germline loops: CDR1 SGHDT, CDR2 YYEEEE. The CDR3 bases are TGTGCCAGCAGCTTGGCTACCCCCGGTCCCGGGGAGCTGTTTTTT. Residues: CASSLATPGPGELFF.

This clone was found a few times. An end of the junction does not agree with germline; a read error may underlie this. The chain has TRBV11-2 and TRBJ2-5; 7 bases line up with TRBD1. Germline values: CDR1 SGHAT, CDR2 FQNNGV. This CDR3 is built from 16 residues. The CDR3 loop is CASSVEQGSLPETQYF. CDR3 DNA sequence: TGTGCCAGCAGCGTAGAACAGGGGTCGCTTCCAGAGACCCAGTACTTC. Variable domain in full (rest from reference TRBV11-2 and TRBJ2-5): EAGVAQSPRYKIIEKRQSVAFWCNPISGHATLYWYQQILGQGPKLLIQFQNNGVVDDSQLPKDRFSAERLKGVDSTLKIQPAKLEDSAVYLCASSVEQGSLPETQYFGPGTRLLVL.

This clone was observed a few times. In nucleotides, the CDR3 is TGCGCCAGCAGTGAACCAGCGGGAGATAATGTCGAGCAGTACTTC. It encodes CASSEPAGDNVEQYF. The chain joins TRBV10-1 to TRBJ2-7; 8 bases agree with TRBD2. This CDR3 has 15 residues. The germline V gene has CDR1 WNHNN and CDR2 SYGVQD (reference sequence). After removal of 3 bases from V and 6 bases from J, the junction contained 10 bases not matched to a gene.

CDR3 DNA sequence: TGTGCCAGCAGCCAAGTGGACTTAGCGGAACCCTACGAGCAGTACTTC. This sequence encodes CASSQVDLAEPYEQYF. The chain uses TRBV3-1 (or the pseudogene TRBV3-2) and TRBJ2-7, with D tentatively TRBD2 (6 bases). Germline V gene lookup returns CDR1 LGHDT and CDR2 YNNKEL (reference sequence). V was pared by 1 base and J by 2 bases, with 15 bases between. This CDR3 is built from 16 residues.

The rearrangement joins TRBV30 to TRBJ2-1; 8 nucleotides agree with TRBD1. Germline V CDR1 and CDR2: GTSNPN, SVGIG (reference sequence). The V and J ends lost 2 bases and 4 bases, in that order; junction bases with no gene match: 7. CDR3 length: 15 amino acids. Here the CDR3 reads CAWSKGQGAYNEQFF. CDR3 nucleotide sequence: TGTGCCTGGAGTAAAGGGCAGGGGGCGTACAATGAGCAGTTCTTC.

The rearrangement joins TRBV7-2 to TRBJ1-5; D is unresolved. This CDR3 has 15 amino acids. Germline V gene lookup returns CDR1 SGHTA and CDR2 FQGNSA. Deletions cut 1 base from V and 3 bases from J, with 10 bases between. CDR3 region: CASSLVRAVNQPQHF. The CDR3 coding sequence is TGTGCCAGCAGCTTAGTTCGGGCGGTCAATCAGCCCCAGCATTTT.

This chain uses TRBV7-6 with TRBJ1-1; a weak D match, TRBD1 (5 bases). The CDR3 contains 14 residues. Trimming removed 3 bases from V and 5 bases from J, with 13 bases in between. Germline CDR1 is SGHVS and CDR2 is FNYEAQ. CDR3 loop: CASSFGGRGTEAFF. CDR3 sequence (DNA): TGTGCCAGCAGCTTCGGGGGAAGAGGAACTGAAGCTTTCTTT.

The chain has TRBV7-9 and TRBJ2-3; a weak D match, TRBD1 (5 bases). The CDR3 is 15 amino acids. Per the germline V gene, CDR1 is SEHNR and CDR2 is FQNEAQ (reference sequence). Trimming removed 4 bases from V and 3 bases from J, with 14 bases in between. In DNA form, the CDR3 reads TGTGCCAGCAGCTCACCAGGGATGGAGACAGATACGCAGTATTTT. This encodes CASSSPGMETDTQYF.

The chain joins TRBV19 to TRBJ1-1; D is perhaps TRBD1 (5 bases). This CDR3 is built from 15 residues. Germline-derived CDR1 and CDR2 are LNHDA and SQIVND (reference sequence). Trimming pared 5 bases from V and 5 bases from J, leaving 18 bases between. Here the CDR3 reads CASSSPGRANTEAFF. CDR3 nucleotides: TGTGCCAGTAGTTCTCCAGGGAGAGCTAATACTGAAGCTTTCTTT.

The chain has TRBV12-3 or TRBV12-4 and TRBJ1-1; 10 bases fit TRBD1. CDR3 length equals 13 residues. V was clipped by 4 bases and J by 4 bases; unmatched bases: 0. The CDR3 sequence is CASSWTGGTEAFF. CDR3 coding DNA: TGTGCCAGCAGTTGGACAGGGGGCACTGAAGCTTTCTTT.

The chain carries TRBV7-2 and TRBJ2-7; a possible D gene is TRBD2 (6 bases). The CDR3 runs to 13 residues. Germline V gene sequence: CDR1 SGHTA, CDR2 FQGNSA. Deletions cut 3 bases from V and 7 bases from J, with 13 bases between. The CDR3 DNA reads TGTGCCAGCAGCTTGACTAGGTTTGATGAGCAGTACTTC. Amino acid sequence: CASSLTRFDEQYF. Full variable domain (missing parts from reference TRBV7-2 and TRBJ2-7): GAGVSQSPSNKVTEKGKDVELRCDPISGHTALYWYRQSLGQGLEFLIYFQGNSAPDKSGLPSDRFSAERTGGSVSTLTIQRTQQEDSAVYLCASSLTRFDEQYFGPGTRLTVT.

The chain combines TRBV19 with TRBJ1-5, with a possible D match to TRBD1 (6 bases). V was clipped by 3 bases and J by 1 base, with 7 bases between them. Per germline, CDR1 LNHDA and CDR2 SQIVND (reference sequence). There are 14 residues in the CDR3. The CDR3 region is CASSMGHSNQPQHF. The CDR3 DNA follows: TGTGCCAGTAGTATGGGACACAGCAATCAGCCCCAGCATTTT.

This chain links TRBV30 with TRBJ2-3; TRBD1 matches at 11 bases. Germline V lookup: CDR1 GTSNPN, CDR2 SVGIG (reference sequence). The CDR3 spans 16 residues. V lost 2 bases and J lost 6; bases outside the gene matches: 10. The CDR3 reads CAWSRSGQGARDTQYF. The CDR3 coding sequence is TGTGCCTGGAGTCGAAGTGGACAGGGGGCGCGGGATACGCAGTATTTT. The full variable domain, in which reference TRBV30 and TRBJ2-3 provide the parts outside the CDR3, is SQTIHQWPATLVQPVGSPLSLECTVEGTSNPNLYWYRQAAGRGLQLLFYSVGIGQISSEVPQNLSASRPQDRQFILSSKKLLLSDSGFYLCAWSRSGQGARDTQYFGPGTRLTVL.

This chain links TRBV30 with TRBJ2-7; 7 bases agree with TRBD2. Trimming cost V 1 base and J 0 bases; bases outside gene matches: 3. Germline assignment: CDR1 GTSNPN and CDR2 SVGIG (reference sequence). This CDR3 has 14 residues. CDR3 amino acids: CAWSAGGSSYEQYF. Written as DNA, the CDR3 is TGTGCCTGGAGTGCCGGGGGGAGCTCCTACGAGCAGTACTTC.

The chain joins TRBV2 to TRBJ2-7; 7 nucleotides line up with TRBD2. Unmatched junction bases numbered 10, after V lost 1 base and J lost 1 base. The CDR3 loop spans 17 amino acids. CDR1 and CDR2 (germline): SNHLY, FYNNEI. CDR3 sequence (DNA): TGTGCCAGCAGTGAAGGTCGTCCGGGGGGAGGGTCCTACGAGCAGTACTTC. It encodes CASSEGRPGGGSYEQYF.